The present entry profiles one T cell receptor beta chain with its context. Antigen: not known. The data are from a study of cytomegalovirus exposure and HLA in healthy donors. The study's findings and limits: TCR beta V segments were, for the most part, productive about 87% or about 30% of the time in an earlier analysis. Indistinguishable V segments, including TRBV6-2 and TRBV6-3, were excluded. A later look showed TCR association rates differing by HLA locus, highest for DRB1 and lowest for HLA-C. Further analysis was carried out later, and it showed several of the most significant clusters appearing linked to common viral pathogens.

V was pared by 0 bases and J by 2 bases, with 4 bases of the junction left unmatched. The CDR3 contains 16 residues. Germline lookup yields CDR1 SGHDT and CDR2 YYEEEE. The PCR ran on 60 Vbeta and 13 Jbeta primers. The table came from immunoSEQ multiplex PCR; TCRdb's copy has only in-frame clones and leaves some out. The profile shows some 140,000 clones, 60% to 85% of them singletons. The clonotype originates from a woman aged 40 to 50 in good health and CMV-seronegative. Sample: PBMCs. The chain recombines TRBV5-6 with TRBJ2-7; 11 nucleotides align to TRBD2. The CDR3 DNA reads TGTGCCAGCAGCTTGGGAGCTAGCGGGGGGACCTACGAGCAGTACTTC. Protein product: CASSLGASGGTYEQYF.